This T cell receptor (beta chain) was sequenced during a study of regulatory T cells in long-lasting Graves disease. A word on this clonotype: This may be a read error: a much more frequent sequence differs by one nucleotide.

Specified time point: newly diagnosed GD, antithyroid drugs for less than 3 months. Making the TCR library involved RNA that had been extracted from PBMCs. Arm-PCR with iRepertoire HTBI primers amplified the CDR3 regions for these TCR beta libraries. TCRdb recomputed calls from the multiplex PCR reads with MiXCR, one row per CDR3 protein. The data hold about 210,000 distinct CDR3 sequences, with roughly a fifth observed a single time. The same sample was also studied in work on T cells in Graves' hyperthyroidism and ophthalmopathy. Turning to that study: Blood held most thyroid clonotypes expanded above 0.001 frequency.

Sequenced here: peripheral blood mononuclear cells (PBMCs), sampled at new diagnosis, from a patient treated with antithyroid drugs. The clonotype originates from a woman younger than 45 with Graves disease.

The CDR3 reads CASSQDKYPGQFYEQHF. The DNA for the CDR3 is TGTGCCAGCAGCCAAGATAAGTACCCGGGACAGTTCTACGAGCAGCACTTC. The chain carries TRBV3-1 and TRBJ2-7; 7 nucleotides align to TRBD1. The length of the CDR3 is 17 residues. Germline assignment: CDR1 LGHDT and CDR2 YNNKEL (reference sequence).